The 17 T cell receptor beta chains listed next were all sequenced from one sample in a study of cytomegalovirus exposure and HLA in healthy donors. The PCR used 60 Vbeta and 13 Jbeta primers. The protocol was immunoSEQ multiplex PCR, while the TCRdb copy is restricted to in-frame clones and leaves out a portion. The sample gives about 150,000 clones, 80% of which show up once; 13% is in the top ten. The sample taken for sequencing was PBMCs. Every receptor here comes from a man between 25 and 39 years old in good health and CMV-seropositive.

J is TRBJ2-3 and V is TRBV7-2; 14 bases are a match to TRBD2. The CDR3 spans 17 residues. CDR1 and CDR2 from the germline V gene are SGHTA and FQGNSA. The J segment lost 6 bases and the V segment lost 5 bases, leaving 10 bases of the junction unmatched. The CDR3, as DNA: TGTGCCAGCAGCGTATCGGGACTAGCGGGAGTTGGTGATACGCAGTATTTT. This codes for CASSVSGLAGVGDTQYF.

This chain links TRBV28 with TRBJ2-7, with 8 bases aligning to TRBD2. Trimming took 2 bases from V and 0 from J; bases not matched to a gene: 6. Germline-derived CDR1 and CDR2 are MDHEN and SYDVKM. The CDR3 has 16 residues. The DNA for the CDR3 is TGTGCCAGCAGTTTAATTAGCGGGGCCCCCTCCTACGAGCAGTACTTC. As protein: CASSLISGAPSYEQYF. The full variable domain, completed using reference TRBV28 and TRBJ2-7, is DVKVTQSSRYLVKRTGEKVFLECVQDMDHENMFWYRQDPGLGLRLIYFSYDVKMKEKGDIPEGYSVSREKKERFSLILESASTNQTSMYLCASSLISGAPSYEQYFGPGTRLTVT.

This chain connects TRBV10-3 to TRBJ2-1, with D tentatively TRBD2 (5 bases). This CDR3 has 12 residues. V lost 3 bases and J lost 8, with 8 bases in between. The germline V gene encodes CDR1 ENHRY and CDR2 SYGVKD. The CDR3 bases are TGTGCCATCAGTGAACCGGGGTATGAGCAGTTCTTC. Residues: CAISEPGYEQFF.

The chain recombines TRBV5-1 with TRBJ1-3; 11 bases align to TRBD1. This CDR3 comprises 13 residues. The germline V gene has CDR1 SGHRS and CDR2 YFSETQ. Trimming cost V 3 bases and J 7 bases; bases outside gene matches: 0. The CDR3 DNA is TGCGCCAGCAGCTGGGACAGGGGGAACACCATATATTTT. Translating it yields CASSWDRGNTIYF. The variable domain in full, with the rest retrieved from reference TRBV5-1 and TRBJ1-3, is KAGVTQTPRYLIKTRGQQVTLSCSPISGHRSVSWYQQTPGQGLQFLFEYFSETQRNKGNFPGRFSGRQFSNSRSEMNVSTLELGDSALYLCASSWDRGNTIYFGEGSWLTVV.

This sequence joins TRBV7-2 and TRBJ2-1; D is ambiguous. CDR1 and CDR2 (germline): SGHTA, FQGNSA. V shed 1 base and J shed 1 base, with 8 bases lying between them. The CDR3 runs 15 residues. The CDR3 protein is CASSLGRISYNEQFF. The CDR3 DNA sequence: TGTGCCAGCAGCTTAGGCAGGATTTCCTACAATGAGCAGTTCTTC.

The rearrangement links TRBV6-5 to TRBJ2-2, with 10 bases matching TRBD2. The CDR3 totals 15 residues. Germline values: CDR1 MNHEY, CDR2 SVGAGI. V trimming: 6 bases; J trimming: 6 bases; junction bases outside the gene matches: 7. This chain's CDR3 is CASSPGTSVSGELFF. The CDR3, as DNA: TGTGCCAGCAGCCCCGGGACTAGCGTCTCCGGGGAGCTGTTTTTT.

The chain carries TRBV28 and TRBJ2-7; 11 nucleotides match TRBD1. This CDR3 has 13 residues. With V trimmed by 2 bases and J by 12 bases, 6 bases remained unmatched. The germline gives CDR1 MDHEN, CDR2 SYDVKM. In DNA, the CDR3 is TGTGCCAGCAGTTTACCCCGGGACAGGGGGATGTACTTC. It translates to CASSLPRDRGMYF.

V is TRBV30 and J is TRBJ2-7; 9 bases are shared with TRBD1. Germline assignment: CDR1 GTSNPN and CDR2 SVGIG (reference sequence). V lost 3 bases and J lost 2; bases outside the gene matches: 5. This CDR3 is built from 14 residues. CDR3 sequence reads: CAWSGGQGAYEQYF. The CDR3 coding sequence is TGTGCCTGGAGCGGGGGACAGGGAGCCTACGAGCAGTACTTC.

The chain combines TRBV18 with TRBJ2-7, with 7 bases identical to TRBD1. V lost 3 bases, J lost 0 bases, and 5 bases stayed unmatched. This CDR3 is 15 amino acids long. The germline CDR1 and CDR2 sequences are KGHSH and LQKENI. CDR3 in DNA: TGTGCCAGCTCACCTAGGGGACAGAGCTCCTACGAGCAGTACTTC. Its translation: CASSPRGQSSYEQYF. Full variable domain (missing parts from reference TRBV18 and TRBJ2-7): NAGVMQNPRHLVRRRGQEARLRCSPMKGHSHVYWYRQLPEEGLKFMVYLQKENIIDESGMPKERFSAEFPKEGPSILRIQQVVRGDSAAYFCASSPRGQSSYEQYFGPGTRLTVT.

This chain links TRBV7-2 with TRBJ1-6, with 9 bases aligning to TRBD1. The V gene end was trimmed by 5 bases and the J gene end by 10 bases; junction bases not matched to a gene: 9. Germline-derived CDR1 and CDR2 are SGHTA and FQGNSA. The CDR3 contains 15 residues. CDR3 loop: CASSARQGVGSPLHF. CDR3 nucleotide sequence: TGTGCCAGCAGCGCCCGACAGGGGGTTGGATCACCCCTCCACTTT.

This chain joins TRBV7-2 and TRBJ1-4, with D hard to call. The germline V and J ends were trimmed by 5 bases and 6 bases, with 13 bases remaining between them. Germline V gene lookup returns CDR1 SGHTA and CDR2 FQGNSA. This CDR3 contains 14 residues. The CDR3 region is CASSLNGIYEKLFF. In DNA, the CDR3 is TGTGCCAGCAGCCTAAACGGGATATATGAAAAACTGTTTTTT.

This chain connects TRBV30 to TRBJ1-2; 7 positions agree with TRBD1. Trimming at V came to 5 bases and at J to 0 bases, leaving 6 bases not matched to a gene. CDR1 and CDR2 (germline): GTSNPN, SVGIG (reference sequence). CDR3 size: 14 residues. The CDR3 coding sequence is TGTGCCTGGGGGGGACAGACTGCTAACTATGGCTACACCTTC. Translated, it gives CAWGGQTANYGYTF.

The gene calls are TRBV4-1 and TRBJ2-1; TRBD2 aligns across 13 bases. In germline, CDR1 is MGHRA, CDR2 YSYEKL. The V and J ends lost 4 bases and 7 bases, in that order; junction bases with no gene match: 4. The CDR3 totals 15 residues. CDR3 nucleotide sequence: TGCGCCAGCAGCCTGATGGGACTAGCGGGAAATGAGCAGTTCTTC. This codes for CASSLMGLAGNEQFF.

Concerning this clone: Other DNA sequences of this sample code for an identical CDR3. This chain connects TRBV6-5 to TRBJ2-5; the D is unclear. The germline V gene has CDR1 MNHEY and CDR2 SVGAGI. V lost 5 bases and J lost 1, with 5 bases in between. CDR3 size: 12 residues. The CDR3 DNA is TGTGCCAGCAGTAGCCTCCAAGAGACCCAGTACTTC. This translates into CASSSLQETQYF.

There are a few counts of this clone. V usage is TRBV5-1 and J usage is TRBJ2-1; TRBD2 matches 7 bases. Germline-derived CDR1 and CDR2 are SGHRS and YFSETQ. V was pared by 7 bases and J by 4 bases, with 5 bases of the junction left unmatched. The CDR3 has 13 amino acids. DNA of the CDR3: TGCGCCAGCGGGGCTAGCGGATACAATGAGCAGTTCTTC. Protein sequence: CASGASGYNEQFF.

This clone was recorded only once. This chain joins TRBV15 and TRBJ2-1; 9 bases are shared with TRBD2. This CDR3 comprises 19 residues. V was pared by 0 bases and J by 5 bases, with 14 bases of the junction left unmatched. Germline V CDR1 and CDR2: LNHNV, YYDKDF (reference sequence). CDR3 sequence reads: CATSRDLWGVSSGDNEQFF. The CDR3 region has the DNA TGTGCCACCAGCAGAGATCTTTGGGGAGTTTCTAGCGGGGACAATGAGCAGTTCTTC.

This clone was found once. CDR3 sequence: CASSHRPGTSGRAPYNEQFF. As DNA, the CDR3 is TGTGCCAGCAGCCACCGTCCCGGGACTAGCGGGAGGGCCCCTTACAATGAGCAGTTCTTC. This chain links TRBV9 with TRBJ2-1; TRBD2 matches at 16 bases. The germline V gene encodes CDR1 SGDLS and CDR2 YYNGEE. The CDR3 consists of 20 residues. V shed 4 bases, J shed 4 bases, and the junction held 14 bases outside the gene matches.